The 28 T cell receptor beta chains below were found in one sample sequenced in a study of human T cells and chemical hapten exposure. Regarding time point: pre-sensitization, week 0. Stated treatment: therapeutic diphenylcyclopropenone sensitization with weekly scalp DPC. One entry per CDR3 protein, called by TCRdb with MiXCR from the RACE reads. The table has roughly 100,000 distinct CDR3 sequences, roughly 12% seen once. The source was whole blood, collected in connection with sensitization to the hapten diphenylcyclopropenone (DPC). Receptors originate from a woman aged 50 to 65 with alopecia areata. Some clones in this sample may be carry-over from other donors' samples.

This clonotype was picked up a small number of times. The chain combines TRBV5-1 with TRBJ2-2; D is ambiguous. Germline CDR1 and CDR2: SGHRS and YFSETQ. V was clipped by 2 bases and J by 1 base, with 12 bases between them. This CDR3 comprises 16 residues. The CDR3 region is CASSLGTELNTGELFF. The CDR3 coding sequence is TGCGCCAGCAGCTTAGGAACAGAATTGAACACCGGGGAGCTGTTTTTT. Variable domain in full (rest from reference TRBV5-1 and TRBJ2-2): KAGVTQTPRYLIKTRGQQVTLSCSPISGHRSVSWYQQTPGQGLQFLFEYFSETQRNKGNFPGRFSGRQFSNSRSEMNVSTLELGDSALYLCASSLGTELNTGELFFGEGSRLTVL.

V usage is TRBV5-4 and J usage is TRBJ2-7; maybe TRBD2 (7 bases). The CDR3 length is 15 residues. The V gene lost 4 bases and the J gene lost 3 bases, with 17 bases spanning the gap. Germline V CDR1 and CDR2: SGHNT, YYREEE (reference sequence). CDR3 residues: CASSTGAGASYEQYF. The CDR3 DNA reads TGTGCCAGCAGCACGGGGGCGGGGGCCAGCTACGAGCAGTACTTC.

V and J are TRBV11-1 and TRBJ1-4; no definite D call. Trimming left V 5 bases short and J 0 bases short, with 7 bases between. This CDR3 has 14 amino acids. The germline gives CDR1 SGHAT, CDR2 FQDESV (reference sequence). The CDR3 here is CASSLFATNEKLFF. In DNA, the CDR3 is TGTGCCAGCAGCCTGTTTGCAACTAATGAAAAACTGTTTTTT.

This chain joins TRBV3-1 and TRBJ2-5; D unresolved. The CDR3 runs 12 residues. V was cut by 5 bases and J by 4 bases, with 8 bases left in between. Germline V lookup: CDR1 LGHDT, CDR2 YNNKEL (reference sequence). The CDR3 region is CASSSFGETQYF. Written as DNA, the CDR3 is TGTGCCAGCAGCTCCTTCGGAGAGACCCAGTACTTC.

The table lists this clonotype with a few counts. V usage is TRBV21-1 and J usage is TRBJ2-1; the table's TRBD2 call for D was not verified on the DNA. TRBV21-1 represents a pseudogene. CDR3 size: 19 residues. In nucleotides, the CDR3 is TGTGCCAGCAGCCCCCCGGGACTAGCGGGAGGCAAGAGGGGCAATGAGCAGTTCTTC. Protein: CASSPPGLAGGKRGNEQFF.

This sequence joins TRBV29-1 and TRBJ2-7, with D possibly being TRBD1 (6 bases). Looked up from germline, CDR1 is SQVTM and CDR2 is ANQGSEA. This CDR3 is built from 14 residues. V gave up 6 bases and J gave up 5 bases, with 20 bases separating them. CDR3 in amino acids: CSVNVGQGLNEQYF. The CDR3 nucleotides are TGCAGCGTCAACGTCGGGCAGGGGTTGAACGAGCAGTACTTC.

The rearrangement links TRBV6-5 to TRBJ2-7, with 8 nucleotides matching TRBD1. From germline, CDR1 is MNHEY and CDR2 SVGAGI. The ends lost 4 bases at V and 6 bases at J; junction bases unmatched: 8. The CDR3 is made up of 14 amino acids. The CDR3 sequence is CASSCYSTGGEQYF. DNA for the CDR3: TGTGCCAGCAGTTGCTATTCAACAGGGGGCGAGCAGTACTTC.

The chain has TRBV2 and TRBJ2-3, with a weak D call TRBD1 (6 bases). This CDR3 region has 14 residues. V was shortened by 3 bases and J by 1 base, with 8 bases between the two germline ends. The germline V gene encodes CDR1 SNHLY and CDR2 FYNNEI. CDR3 sequence (DNA): TGTGCCAGCAGTGAGGACAGACGCACAGATACGCAGTATTTT. It codes for CASSEDRRTDTQYF. Full variable domain (missing parts from reference TRBV2 and TRBJ2-3): EPEVTQTPSHQVTQMGQEVILRCVPISNHLYFYWYRQILGQKVEFLVSFYNNEISEKSEIFDDQFSVERPDGSNFTLKIRSTKLEDSAMYFCASSEDRRTDTQYFGPGTRLTVL.

The sample holds a few counts of this clonotype. This chain links TRBV28 with TRBJ1-2, with D possibly matching TRBD1 (5 bases). The CDR3 spans 14 residues. The V end lost 3 bases, the J end lost 3 bases, and 11 bases lay between the germline ends. Germline-derived CDR1 and CDR2 are MDHEN and SYDVKM. DNA for the CDR3: TGTGCCAGCAGTTTGTTACAGGCGGACTATGGCTACACCTTC. It encodes CASSLLQADYGYTF.

This clonotype was seen a handful of times. The chain is built from TRBV18 and TRBJ1-6, with a tentative D call TRBD1 (5 bases). V was trimmed by 3 bases and J by 0 bases, leaving 9 bases between them. Germline CDR1 and CDR2: KGHSH and LQKENI. The CDR3 is made up of 16 amino acids. Here the CDR3 reads CASSPGGGSYNSPLHF. The DNA for the CDR3 is TGTGCCAGCTCACCGGGGGGAGGCTCCTATAATTCACCCCTCCACTTT.

This chain uses TRBV20-1 with TRBJ1-6; the D gene is possibly TRBD1 (5 bases). The CDR3 is made up of 16 amino acids. Germline V gene lookup returns CDR1 DFQATT and CDR2 SNEGSKA (reference sequence). V lost 6 bases and J lost 1, with 16 bases in between. The CDR3 nucleotides read TGCAGTGCCAAGTTCCCCCAGGGATCCTATAATTCACCCCTCCACTTT. Amino acid sequence: CSAKFPQGSYNSPLHF.

The V call is TRBV4-2, the J call TRBJ2-3; D not resolved. The CDR3 loop spans 16 amino acids. V lost 0 bases and J 0 bases, leaving 10 bases between the germline ends. Germline V lookup: CDR1 LGHNA, CDR2 YNFKEQ. In DNA form, the CDR3 reads TGTGCCAGCAGCCAAGAGTACGGGTCTAGCACAGATACGCAGTATTTT. It is translated as CASSQEYGSSTDTQYF.

This clonotype turned up a few times. V is TRBV11-2 and J is TRBJ2-3; 9 positions agree with TRBD2. J lost 5 bases, V lost 2 bases, and 11 bases had no gene match. This CDR3 comprises 17 residues. The germline V gene has CDR1 SGHAT and CDR2 FQNNGV. The CDR3 DNA is TGTGCCAGCAGCTTATGGGCTAGCGGGGACCCTGGAGATACGCAGTATTTT. It yields the protein CASSLWASGDPGDTQYF.

V is TRBV20-1 and J is TRBJ1-6; 9 bases fit TRBD1. The CDR3 spans 16 residues. Germline assignment: CDR1 DFQATT and CDR2 SNEGSKA (reference sequence). Trimming removed 5 bases from V and 7 bases from J; junction bases left unmatched: 12. The CDR3 region is CSARNPGQGENSPLHF. DNA for the CDR3: TGCAGTGCTCGTAATCCGGGACAGGGCGAAAATTCACCCCTCCACTTT.

A few counts support this clonotype. The V gene is TRBV27, the J gene TRBJ1-5; no clear D gene. The CDR3 runs 15 residues. V dropped 5 bases and J dropped 0 bases, with 11 bases sitting between them. Germline V gives CDR1 MNHEY, CDR2 SMNVEV (reference sequence). The CDR3 reads CASSPAQYSNQPQHF. CDR3 DNA: TGTGCCAGCAGTCCCGCACAGTATAGCAATCAGCCCCAGCATTTT.

V gene TRBV7-2 combines with J gene TRBJ2-5, with 12 bases that match TRBD2. The CDR3 contains 15 residues. Trimming took 5 bases from V and 5 from J; bases not matched to a gene: 6. Germline CDR1 reads SGHTA; CDR2 reads FQGNSA. CDR3 in amino acids: CASSAGLAGYETQYF. The CDR3, as DNA: TGTGCCAGCAGCGCCGGACTAGCGGGATATGAGACCCAGTACTTC. The whole variable domain, remainder taken from reference TRBV7-2 and TRBJ2-5, is GAGVSQSPSNKVTEKGKDVELRCDPISGHTALYWYRQSLGQGLEFLIYFQGNSAPDKSGLPSDRFSAERTGGSVSTLTIQRTQQEDSAVYLCASSAGLAGYETQYFGPGTRLLVL.

J is TRBJ2-6 and V is TRBV11-2; a possible D gene is TRBD1 (6 bases). The germline V gene encodes CDR1 SGHAT and CDR2 FQNNGV. Between the trimmed V and J ends, which lost 8 bases and 0 bases, there was a span of 14 bases. The CDR3 extends over 16 amino acids. The CDR3 sequence: CASPRQDISGANVLTF. CDR3 bases: TGTGCCAGCCCTAGACAGGATATCTCTGGGGCCAACGTCCTGACTTTC.

This chain connects TRBV28 to TRBJ1-2; D is unclear. Germline loops: CDR1 MDHEN, CDR2 SYDVKM. Deletions cut 9 bases from V and 1 base from J, with 18 bases between. This CDR3 comprises 15 residues. CDR3 residues: CASSTTRHLNYGYTF. In DNA form, the CDR3 reads TGTGCCAGTTCTACAACCAGGCACCTTAACTATGGCTACACCTTC.

This clonotype was counted many times. V is TRBV27 and J is TRBJ1-5; D gene ambiguous. The CDR3 extends over 14 amino acids. Germline assignment: CDR1 MNHEY and CDR2 SMNVEV (reference sequence). Trimming took off 1 base at V and 2 bases at J, with 6 bases between the two ends. CDR3 nucleotides: TGTGCCAGCAGTTTATACAGTGGCAATCAGCCCCAGCATTTT. Translated, it gives CASSLYSGNQPQHF.

Only a few counts were recorded for this clonotype. This sequence joins TRBV7-6 and TRBJ1-6; D ambiguous. Germline V gene sequence: CDR1 SGHVS, CDR2 FNYEAQ. This CDR3 is 16 amino acids long. V shed 3 bases and J shed 5 bases, with 14 bases lying between them. The DNA for the CDR3 is TGTGCCAGCAGCTTTAGTTCGGGAATTCATAATTCACCCCTCCACTTT. This sequence encodes CASSFSSGIHNSPLHF.

V gene TRBV4-2 combines with J gene TRBJ2-3; tentative D call: TRBD2 (7 bases). This CDR3 comprises 16 residues. Germline CDR1 and CDR2: LGHNA and YNFKEQ. Deletions cut 1 base from V and 3 bases from J, with 14 bases between. The CDR3 bases are TGTGCCAGCAGCCAAGCGGTGGGGGGGCTTACAGATACGCAGTATTTT. This gives the protein CASSQAVGGLTDTQYF.

In its sample, this clonotype was seen many times. The V call is TRBV6-2 or TRBV6-3, the J call TRBJ1-1, with D unclear. Trimming shortened V by 9 bases and J by 4 bases, and 24 bases separated the two germline ends. CDR1 and CDR2 from the germline V gene are MNHEY and SVGEGT. This CDR3 comprises 16 residues. The CDR3 coding sequence is TGTGCCAGTCTTTGGACGGGAAAGGGCTCTAGCACTGAAGCTTTCTTT. It codes for CASLWTGKGSSTEAFF.

The chain uses TRBV28 and TRBJ1-6; no definite D call. V gave up 5 bases and J gave up 10 bases, with 12 bases separating them. In germline, CDR1 is MDHEN, CDR2 SYDVKM. This CDR3 has 13 amino acids. The CDR3 coding sequence is TGTGCCAGCAGTCCGCCGGGGTTATCACCCCTCCACTTT. It is translated as CASSPPGLSPLHF.

The chain joins TRBV7-2 to TRBJ2-7, with 7 nucleotides matching TRBD2. Germline V gene lookup returns CDR1 SGHTA and CDR2 FQGNSA. Trimming removed 5 bases from V and 2 bases from J; junction bases left unmatched: 9. The CDR3 has 15 residues. The CDR3, as DNA: TGTGCCAGCAGCCCCCAGCCTAGCGGTCCCTACGAGCAGTACTTC. Protein sequence: CASSPQPSGPYEQYF.

This clonotype showed up just a few times. The chain employs TRBV10-1 and TRBJ1-1; maybe TRBD1 (6 bases). With 0 bases removed from V and 9 bases from J, the gap between germline ends came to 11 bases. CDR3 size: 13 residues. The germline CDR1 and CDR2 sequences are WNHNN and SYGVQD (reference sequence). The CDR3 protein is CASSESGTSKAFF. The CDR3 coding sequence is TGCGCCAGCAGTGAGTCCGGGACATCCAAAGCTTTCTTT.

The chain couples TRBV20-1 to TRBJ2-6; no reliable D call. The CDR3 is made up of 15 amino acids. The germline V gene has CDR1 DFQATT and CDR2 SNEGSKA (reference sequence). V shed 6 bases and J shed 0 bases, with 12 bases lying between them. The CDR3 nucleotides read TGCAGTGCGCCTCCTTTACACTCTGGGGCCAACGTCCTGACTTTC. It codes for CSAPPLHSGANVLTF.

This clonotype was observed a handful of times. The chain recombines TRBV12-3 or TRBV12-4 with TRBJ1-5, with 9 bases fitting TRBD1. V lost 7 bases and J lost 3; bases outside the gene matches: 7. This CDR3 region has 15 residues. The CDR3 nucleotides are TGTGCCAGCAAACTAGGGACAGGGAACAATCAGCCCCAGCATTTT. Protein sequence: CASKLGTGNNQPQHF.

This clonotype showed up many times. This chain links TRBV19 with TRBJ1-1, with D possibly TRBD1 on 6 matching bases. CDR1 LNHDA and CDR2 SQIVND come from the germline V gene (reference sequence). V was shortened by 9 bases and J by 11 bases, with 19 bases between the two germline ends. CDR3 length equals 12 residues. The CDR3 reads CARRPILTGAFF. CDR3 DNA: TGTGCCAGGCGTCCGATTCTAACAGGGGCTTTCTTT.